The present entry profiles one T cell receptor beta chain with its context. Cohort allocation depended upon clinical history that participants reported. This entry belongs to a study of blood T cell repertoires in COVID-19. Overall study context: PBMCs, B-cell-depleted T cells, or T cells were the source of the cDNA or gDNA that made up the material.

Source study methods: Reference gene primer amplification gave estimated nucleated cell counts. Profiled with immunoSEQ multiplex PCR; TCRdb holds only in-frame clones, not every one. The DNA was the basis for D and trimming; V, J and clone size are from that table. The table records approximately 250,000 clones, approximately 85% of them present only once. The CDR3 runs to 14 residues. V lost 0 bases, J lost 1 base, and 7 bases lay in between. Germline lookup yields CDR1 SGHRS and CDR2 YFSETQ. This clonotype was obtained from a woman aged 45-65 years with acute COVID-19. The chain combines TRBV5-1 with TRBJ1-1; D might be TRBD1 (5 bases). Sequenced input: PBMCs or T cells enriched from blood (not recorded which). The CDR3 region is CASSLVDTNTEAFF. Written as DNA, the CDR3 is TGCGCCAGCAGCTTGGTGGACACGAACACTGAAGCTTTCTTT.